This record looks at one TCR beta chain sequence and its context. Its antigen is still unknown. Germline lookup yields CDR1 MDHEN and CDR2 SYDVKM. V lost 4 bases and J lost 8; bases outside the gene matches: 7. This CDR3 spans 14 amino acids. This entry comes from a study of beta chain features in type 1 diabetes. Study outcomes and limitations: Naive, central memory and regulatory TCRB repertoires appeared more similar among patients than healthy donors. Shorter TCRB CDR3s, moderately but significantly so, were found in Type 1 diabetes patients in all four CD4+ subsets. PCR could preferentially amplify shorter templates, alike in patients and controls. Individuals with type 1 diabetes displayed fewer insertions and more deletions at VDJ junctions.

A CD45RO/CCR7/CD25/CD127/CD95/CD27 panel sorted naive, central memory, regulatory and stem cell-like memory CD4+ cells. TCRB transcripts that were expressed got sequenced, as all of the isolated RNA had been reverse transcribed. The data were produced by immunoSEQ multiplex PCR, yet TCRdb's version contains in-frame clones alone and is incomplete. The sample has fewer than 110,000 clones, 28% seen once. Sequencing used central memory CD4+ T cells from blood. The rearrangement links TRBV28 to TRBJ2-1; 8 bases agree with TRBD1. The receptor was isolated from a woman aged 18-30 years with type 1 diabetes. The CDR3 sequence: CASSSTLQGDEQFF. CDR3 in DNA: TGTGCCAGCAGTTCCACCCTACAGGGGGATGAGCAGTTCTTC.